One and the same sample provided the 7 T cell receptor beta chains below, sequenced in a study of blood T cell repertoires in COVID-19. Libraries were prepared by immunoSEQ multiplex PCR; TCRdb keeps only in-frame clonotypes and omits some of them. The sample holds about 59,000 clones, more than 60% seen once. Specimen: peripheral blood. The receptors were sampled from a woman between 50 and 59 years old with active or convalescent COVID-19.

The DNA of the CDR3 is TGCGCCAGCAGTGATGGAGGGGGCGGTGGAGAGACCCAGTACTTC. Translated, it gives CASSDGGGGGETQYF. J is TRBJ2-5 and V is TRBV10-1; the D gene is possibly TRBD1 (7 bases). The V and J ends lost 3 bases and 4 bases respectively, with 15 bases between them. Germline V gene sequence: CDR1 WNHNN, CDR2 SYGVQD (reference sequence). The CDR3 extends over 15 amino acids.

The chain is built from TRBV4-1 and TRBJ1-5; 7 nucleotides match TRBD1. The germline gives CDR1 MGHRA, CDR2 YSYEKL. The CDR3 runs to 15 residues. V shed 2 bases, J shed 5 bases, and the junction held 6 bases outside the gene matches. CDR3: CASSQSDRDYQPQHF. Written as DNA, the CDR3 is TGCGCCAGCAGCCAATCTGACAGGGACTATCAGCCCCAGCATTTT.

The V call is TRBV3-1 (or the pseudogene TRBV3-2), the J call TRBJ2-5; 7 nucleotides align to TRBD2. This CDR3 region has 14 residues. V was pared by 6 bases and J by 2 bases, with 6 bases of the junction left unmatched. Germline V gene lookup returns CDR1 LGHDT and CDR2 YNNKEL (reference sequence). The CDR3 nucleotides are TGTGCCAGCAGAGGCGGGAGAACTCAAGAGACCCAGTACTTC. Amino acids: CASRGGRTQETQYF.

This clone was observed once. The V call is TRBV6-5, the J call TRBJ2-3, with a possible D match to TRBD2 (6 bases). Germline V gene sequence: CDR1 MNHEY, CDR2 SVGAGI. The V and J ends lost 6 bases and 4 bases respectively, with 14 bases between them. The CDR3 extends over 14 amino acids. Here the CDR3 DNA reads TGTGCCAGCAGCTCCCGGCGGAGGGCAGATACGCAGTATTTT. This gives the protein CASSSRRRADTQYF.

The rearrangement links TRBV11-3 to TRBJ1-1; 7 nucleotides match TRBD1. V lost 8 bases and J lost 1; bases outside the gene matches: 4. CDR1 SGHNT and CDR2 YENEEA come from the germline V gene. This CDR3 region has 13 residues. CDR3 DNA: TGTGCCAGCGCTTGGACAGGGAACACTGAAGCTTTCTTT. Translation gives CASAWTGNTEAFF.

This clone was recorded once. The chain combines TRBV19 with TRBJ2-3, with D maybe TRBD2 (5 bases). The CDR3 has 13 amino acids. Germline assignment: CDR1 LNHDA and CDR2 SQIVND (reference sequence). Trimming left V 5 bases short and J 4 bases short, with 10 bases between. CDR3 loop: CASSVRVADTQYF. In DNA form, the CDR3 reads TGTGCCAGTAGTGTGAGGGTGGCAGATACGCAGTATTTT.

Only one count was recorded for this clone. The chain has TRBV20-1 and TRBJ1-2; TRBD1 aligns across 7 bases. Germline-derived CDR1 and CDR2 are DFQATT and SNEGSKA (reference sequence). Trimming removed 6 bases from V and 8 bases from J; junction bases left unmatched: 6. CDR3 size: 11 residues. CDR3 in amino acids: CSAPQGKGYTF. CDR3 coding DNA: TGCAGTGCCCCACAGGGGAAGGGCTACACCTTC.